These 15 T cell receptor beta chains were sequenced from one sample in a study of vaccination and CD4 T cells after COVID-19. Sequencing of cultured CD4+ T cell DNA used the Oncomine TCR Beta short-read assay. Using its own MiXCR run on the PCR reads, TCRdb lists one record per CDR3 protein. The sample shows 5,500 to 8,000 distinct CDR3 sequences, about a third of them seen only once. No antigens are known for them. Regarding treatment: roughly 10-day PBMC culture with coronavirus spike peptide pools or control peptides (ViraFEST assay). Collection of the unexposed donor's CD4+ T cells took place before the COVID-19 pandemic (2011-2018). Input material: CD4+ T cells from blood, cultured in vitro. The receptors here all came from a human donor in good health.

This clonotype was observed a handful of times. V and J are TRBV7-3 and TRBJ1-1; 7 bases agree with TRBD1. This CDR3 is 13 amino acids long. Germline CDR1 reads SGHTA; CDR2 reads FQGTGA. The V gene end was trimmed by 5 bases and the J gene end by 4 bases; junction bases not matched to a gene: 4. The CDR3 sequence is CASSIPGGTEAFF. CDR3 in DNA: TGTGCCAGCAGCATACCAGGGGGCACTGAAGCTTTCTTT.

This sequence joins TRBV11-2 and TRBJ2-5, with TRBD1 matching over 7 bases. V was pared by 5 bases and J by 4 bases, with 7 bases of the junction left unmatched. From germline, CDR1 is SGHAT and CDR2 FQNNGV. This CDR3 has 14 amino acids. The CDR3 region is CASSGFRTGETQYF. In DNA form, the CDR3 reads TGTGCCAGCAGCGGGTTTAGGACAGGAGAGACCCAGTACTTC. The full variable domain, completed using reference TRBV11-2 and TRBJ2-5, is EAGVAQSPRYKIIEKRQSVAFWCNPISGHATLYWYQQILGQGPKLLIQFQNNGVVDDSQLPKDRFSAERLKGVDSTLKIQPAKLEDSAVYLCASSGFRTGETQYFGPGTRLLVL.

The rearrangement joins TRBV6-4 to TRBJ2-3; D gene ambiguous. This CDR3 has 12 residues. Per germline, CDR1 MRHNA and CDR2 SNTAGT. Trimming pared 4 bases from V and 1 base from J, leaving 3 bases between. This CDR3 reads CASSAGTDTQYF. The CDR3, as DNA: TGTGCCAGCAGTGCAGGCACAGATACGCAGTATTTT.

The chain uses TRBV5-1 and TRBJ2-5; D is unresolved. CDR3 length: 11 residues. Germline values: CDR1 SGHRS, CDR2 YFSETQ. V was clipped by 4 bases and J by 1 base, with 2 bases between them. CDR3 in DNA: TGCGCCAGCAGCCGCCAAGAGACCCAGTACTTC. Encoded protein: CASSRQETQYF.

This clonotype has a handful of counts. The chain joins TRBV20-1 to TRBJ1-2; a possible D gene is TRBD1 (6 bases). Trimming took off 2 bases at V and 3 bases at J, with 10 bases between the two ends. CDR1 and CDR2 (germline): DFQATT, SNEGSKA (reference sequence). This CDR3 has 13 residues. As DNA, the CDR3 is TGCAGTGCTAGATCGGGGGGCGACTATGGCTACACCTTC. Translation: CSARSGGDYGYTF.

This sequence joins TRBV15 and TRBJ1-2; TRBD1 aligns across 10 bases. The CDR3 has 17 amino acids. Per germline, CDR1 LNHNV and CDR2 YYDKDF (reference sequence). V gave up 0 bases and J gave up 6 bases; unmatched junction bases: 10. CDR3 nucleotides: TGTGCCACCAGCAGAGATAGGAACTTAGGGACAGGGGATGGCTACACCTTC. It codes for CATSRDRNLGTGDGYTF. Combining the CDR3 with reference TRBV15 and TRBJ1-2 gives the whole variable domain DAMVIQNPRYQVTQFGKPVTLSCSQTLNHNVMYWYQQKSSQAPKLLFHYYDKDFNNEADTPDNFQSRRPNTSFCFLDIRSPGLGDTAMYLCATSRDRNLGTGDGYTFGSGTRLTVV.

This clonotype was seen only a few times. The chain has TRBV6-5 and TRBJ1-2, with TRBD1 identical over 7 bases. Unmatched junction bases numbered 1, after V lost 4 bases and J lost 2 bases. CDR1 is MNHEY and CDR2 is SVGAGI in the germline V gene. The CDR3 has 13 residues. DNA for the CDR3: TGTGCCAGCAGTTTCAGGGGGAACTATGGCTACACCTTC. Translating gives CASSFRGNYGYTF.

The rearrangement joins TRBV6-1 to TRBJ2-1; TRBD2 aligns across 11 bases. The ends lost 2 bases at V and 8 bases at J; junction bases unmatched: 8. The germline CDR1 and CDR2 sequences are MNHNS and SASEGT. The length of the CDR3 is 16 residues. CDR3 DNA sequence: TGTGCCAGCAGTGAAATTAGCGGGGGGGCCACGGATGAGCAGTTCTTC. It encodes CASSEISGGATDEQFF.

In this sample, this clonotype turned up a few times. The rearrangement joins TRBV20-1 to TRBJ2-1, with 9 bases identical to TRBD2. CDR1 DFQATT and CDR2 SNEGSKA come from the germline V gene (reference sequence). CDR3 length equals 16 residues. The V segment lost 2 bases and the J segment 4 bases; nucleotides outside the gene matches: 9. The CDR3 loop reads CSARRASGVKYNEQFF. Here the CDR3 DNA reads TGCAGTGCTAGAAGGGCTAGCGGGGTTAAGTACAATGAGCAGTTCTTC.

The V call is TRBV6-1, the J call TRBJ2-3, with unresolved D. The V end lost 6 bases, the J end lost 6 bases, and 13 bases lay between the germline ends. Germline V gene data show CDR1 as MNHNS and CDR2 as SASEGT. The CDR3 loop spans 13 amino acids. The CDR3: CASSAVFSDTQYF. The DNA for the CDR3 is TGTGCCAGCAGCGCGGTTTTCTCGGATACGCAGTATTTT.

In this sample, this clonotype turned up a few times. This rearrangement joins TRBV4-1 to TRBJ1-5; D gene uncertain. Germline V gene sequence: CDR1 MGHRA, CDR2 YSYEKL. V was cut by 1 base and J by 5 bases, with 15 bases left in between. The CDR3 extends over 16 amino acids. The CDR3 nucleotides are TGCGCCAGCAGCCAAGTTGAGAGTACGCCGGATCAGCCCCAGCATTTT. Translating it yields CASSQVESTPDQPQHF.

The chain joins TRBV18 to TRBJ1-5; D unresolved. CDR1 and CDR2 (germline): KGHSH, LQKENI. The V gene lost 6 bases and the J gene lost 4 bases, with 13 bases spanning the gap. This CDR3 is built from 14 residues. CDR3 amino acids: CASSRADGNQPQHF. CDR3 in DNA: TGTGCCAGCTCCCGAGCAGACGGGAATCAGCCCCAGCATTTT.

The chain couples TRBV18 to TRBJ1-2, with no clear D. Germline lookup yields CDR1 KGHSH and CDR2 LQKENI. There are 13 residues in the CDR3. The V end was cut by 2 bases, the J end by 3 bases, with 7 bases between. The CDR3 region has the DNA TGTGCCAGCTCACCAAGGCCCGACTATGGCTACACCTTC. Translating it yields CASSPRPDYGYTF.

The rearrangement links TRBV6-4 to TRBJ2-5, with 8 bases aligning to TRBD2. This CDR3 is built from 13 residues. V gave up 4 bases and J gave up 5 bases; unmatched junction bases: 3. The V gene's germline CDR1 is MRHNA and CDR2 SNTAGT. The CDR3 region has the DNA TGTGCCAGCAGTGTGGGACTAGGGGAGACCCAGTACTTC. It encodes CASSVGLGETQYF.

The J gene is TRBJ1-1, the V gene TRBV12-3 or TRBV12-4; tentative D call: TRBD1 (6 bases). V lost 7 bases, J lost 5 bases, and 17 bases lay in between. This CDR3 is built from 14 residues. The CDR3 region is CASTPGGAWTEAFF. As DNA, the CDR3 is TGTGCCAGCACTCCGGGGGGGGCGTGGACTGAAGCTTTCTTT.